Below are 20 T cell receptor beta chains sequenced from a single sample in a study of blood T cell repertoires in COVID-19. TCRdb's table, derived via immunoSEQ multiplex PCR, lists solely in-frame clones and lacks some. The sample records almost 200,000 clones, about 82% being singletons. The sequencing sample was made of peripheral blood. These receptor sequences come from a man aged 60-69 years with COVID-19, enrolled during active disease.

V usage is TRBV5-1 and J usage is TRBJ1-4; tentatively, D is TRBD1 (6 bases). Trimming shortened V by 0 bases and J by 7 bases, and 19 bases separated the two germline ends. The germline gives CDR1 SGHRS, CDR2 YFSETQ. This CDR3 is 17 amino acids long. Written as DNA, the CDR3 is TGCGCCAGCAGCTTGGGAACTTACAGGGAGAGGGGTGAAAAACTGTTTTTT. Its translation: CASSLGTYRERGEKLFF.

V gene TRBV7-9 combines with J gene TRBJ2-1; D perhaps matches TRBD1 (5 bases). Germline V gene data show CDR1 as SEHNR and CDR2 as FQNEAQ (reference sequence). The V end was cut by 1 base, the J end by 5 bases, with 9 bases between. This CDR3 has 14 amino acids. CDR3 in amino acids: CASSLVGQNNEQFF. For the CDR3, the DNA is TGTGCCAGCAGCTTAGTGGGGCAGAACAATGAGCAGTTCTTC.

This clone appeared a single time. The V gene is TRBV28, the J gene TRBJ1-4, with a tentative D call TRBD1 (6 bases). The CDR3 sequence is 14 residues long. V was trimmed by 6 bases and J by 2 bases, leaving 10 bases between them. From germline, CDR1 is MDHEN and CDR2 SYDVKM. CDR3 DNA sequence: TGTGCCAGCAGCCCAGGGGCCACTAATGAAAAACTGTTTTTT. Amino acids: CASSPGATNEKLFF.

The chain carries TRBV7-9 and TRBJ1-2; tentative D call: TRBD1 (6 bases). Trimming took 3 bases from V and 4 from J, leaving 9 bases between them. CDR3 size: 13 residues. The V gene's germline CDR1 is SEHNR and CDR2 FQNEAQ (reference sequence). The DNA for the CDR3 is TGTGCCAGCAGCTTGGGGGCCGGCTATGGCTACACCTTC. Translating it yields CASSLGAGYGYTF.

The chain recombines TRBV18 with TRBJ2-2; TRBD1 matches 7 bases. V lost 2 bases and J lost 0; bases outside the gene matches: 6. Germline V CDR1 and CDR2: KGHSH, LQKENI. The length of the CDR3 is 17 residues. The CDR3 DNA reads as TGTGCCAGCTCACCAGCTGGGACAGTACCGAACACCGGGGAGCTGTTTTTT. It is translated as CASSPAGTVPNTGELFF.

The chain is built from TRBV7-6 and TRBJ1-5; no clear D gene. Trimming stripped 0 bases from V and 6 bases from J, with 12 bases between. CDR1 is SGHVS, CDR2 FNYEAQ, per germline. CDR3 length: 15 amino acids. The CDR3 loop is CASSLASGGFQPQHF. In DNA form, the CDR3 reads TGTGCCAGCAGCTTAGCGAGCGGAGGATTTCAGCCCCAGCATTTT.

The count of this clone is one. The chain recombines TRBV6-7 with TRBJ2-2, with TRBD1 as a possible D gene (6 bases). TRBV6-7 is known as an ORF, though its function is uncertain. This CDR3 comprises 11 residues. Between the trimmed V and J ends, which lost 11 bases and 7 bases, there was a span of 11 bases. The CDR3 is CALRGIGELFF. For the CDR3, the DNA is TGTGCCTTAAGGGGGATCGGGGAGCTGTTTTTT.

V usage is TRBV30 and J usage is TRBJ1-6, with 9 bases matching TRBD1. Losses at the gene ends were 3 bases for V and 5 bases for J; bases not matched to a gene: 5. Germline CDR1 reads GTSNPN; CDR2 reads SVGIG (reference sequence). The CDR3 consists of 15 residues. CDR3 sequence reads: CAWRPRDRDNSPLHF. CDR3 sequence (DNA): TGTGCCTGGAGGCCCCGGGACAGGGATAATTCACCCCTCCACTTT.

The chain links TRBV6-5 to TRBJ1-5, with a possible D match to TRBD1 (6 bases). The V end was cut by 10 bases, the J end by 2 bases, with 21 bases between. Germline V gene sequence: CDR1 MNHEY, CDR2 SVGAGI. The CDR3 length is 16 residues. DNA for the CDR3: TGTGCCACCACTTATTTGGGGGCTTATGGCAATCAGCCCCAGCATTTT. Amino acid sequence: CATTYLGAYGNQPQHF.

J is TRBJ1-1 and V is TRBV10-3; tentative D call: TRBD1 (6 bases). V gave up 5 bases and J gave up 2 bases, with 18 bases separating them. Germline V gene lookup returns CDR1 ENHRY and CDR2 SYGVKD. There are 16 residues in the CDR3. The CDR3 region has the DNA TGTGCCATCAGTACTCAGAAAACAGGGAGTAACACTGAAGCTTTCTTT. Translated, it gives CAISTQKTGSNTEAFF.

V usage is TRBV30 and J usage is TRBJ1-1; the D is unclear. Germline CDR1 reads GTSNPN; CDR2 reads SVGIG (reference sequence). The CDR3 sequence is 13 residues long. Trimming shortened V by 4 bases and J by 5 bases, and 14 bases separated the two germline ends. The CDR3 bases are TGTGCCTGGAATGTACCGGGAAGAACTGAAGCTTTCTTT. It specifies CAWNVPGRTEAFF.

For this clone: One end of the junction is discordant with germline, which a read error may explain. This chain connects TRBV5-6 to TRBJ2-7; perhaps TRBD1 as D (6 bases). Germline CDR1 and CDR2: SGHDT and YYEEEE. CDR3 length: 13 residues. This CDR3 reads CASSLDRNYEQYF. CDR3 DNA sequence: TGTGCCAGCAGTTTGGACAGAAACTACGAGCAGTACTTC.

The genes are TRBV5-1 and TRBJ1-3; tentatively, D is TRBD1 (5 bases). This CDR3 has 13 residues. CDR1 SGHRS and CDR2 YFSETQ come from the germline V gene. V gave up 3 bases and J gave up 7 bases, with 11 bases separating them. This chain's CDR3 is CASSSGDRNTIYF. In DNA, the CDR3 is TGCGCCAGCAGCTCGGGGGACCGGAACACCATATATTTT.

This clone was seen more than once but under ten times. CDR3 DNA sequence: TGTGCCAGCAGCGCCGGGACAGGGTATCGGCCCCAGCATTTT. It codes for CASSAGTGYRPQHF. This chain joins TRBV5-6 and TRBJ1-5; 9 positions match TRBD1. The V segment lost 4 bases and the J segment 9 bases; nucleotides outside the gene matches: 8. The CDR3 totals 14 residues. In germline, CDR1 is SGHDT, CDR2 YYEEEE. Using reference TRBV5-6 and TRBJ1-5 for the parts outside the CDR3, the full variable domain is DAGVTQSPTHLIKTRGQQVTLRCSPKSGHDTVSWYQQALGQGPQFIFQYYEEEERQRGNFPDRFSGHQFPNYSSELNVNALLLGDSALYLCASSAGTGYRPQHFGDGTRLSIL.

The chain joins TRBV28 to TRBJ1-2; no definite D call. Germline lookup yields CDR1 MDHEN and CDR2 SYDVKM. The V gene lost 10 bases and the J gene lost 4 bases, with 13 bases spanning the gap. CDR3 length: 12 amino acids. The CDR3: CATSPVGYGYTF. As DNA, the CDR3 is TGTGCCACCTCGCCGGTCGGCTATGGCTACACCTTC.

This clone was recorded a few times. The chain joins TRBV25-1 to TRBJ1-1; 7 bases map to TRBD1. The CDR3 spans 16 residues. The V gene end was trimmed by 8 bases and the J gene end by 5 bases; junction bases not matched to a gene: 17. Germline values: CDR1 MGHDK, CDR2 SYGVNS. CDR3 sequence: CASLSDGRGLRTEAFF. CDR3 DNA sequence: TGTGCCAGCTTGAGTGACGGCAGGGGGTTGAGGACTGAAGCTTTCTTT.

The chain combines TRBV3-1 (or the pseudogene TRBV3-2) with TRBJ1-1, with 9 nucleotides matching TRBD1. The CDR3 runs to 17 residues. The junction had 8 bases not matched to a gene; V was cut back by 1 base and J by 2 bases. Germline V gene sequence: CDR1 LGHDT, CDR2 YNNKEL (reference sequence). The CDR3 DNA follows: TGTGCCAGCAGCCAAGTGATGTCGGGACAGGGTAACACTGAAGCTTTCTTT. This encodes CASSQVMSGQGNTEAFF.

This clone was detected once. V gene TRBV5-1 combines with J gene TRBJ1-4; 7 bases match TRBD1. The germline gives CDR1 SGHRS, CDR2 YFSETQ. V lost 4 bases to trimming and J lost 5 bases; unmatched junction nucleotides: 8. The CDR3 covers 15 residues. The CDR3 region is CASSLSGTVNEKLFF. The CDR3 DNA reads TGCGCCAGCAGCCTATCCGGGACAGTAAATGAAAAACTGTTTTTT.

The genes are TRBV3-1 (or the pseudogene TRBV3-2) and TRBJ1-5; maybe TRBD1 (5 bases). The germline CDR1 and CDR2 sequences are LGHDT and YNNKEL (reference sequence). V was cut by 4 bases and J by 3 bases, with 10 bases left in between. The CDR3 length is 14 residues. The CDR3 loop reads CASSPDSLNQPQHF. CDR3 nucleotide sequence: TGTGCCAGCAGCCCCGACAGCCTCAATCAGCCCCAGCATTTT.

V usage is TRBV5-6 and J usage is TRBJ2-3; 7 nucleotides match TRBD1. Looked up from germline, CDR1 is SGHDT and CDR2 is YYEEEE. This CDR3 region has 15 residues. V lost 2 bases, J lost 5 bases, and 8 bases stayed unmatched. The DNA of the CDR3 is TGTGCCAGCAGCTTAATGACAGGGATCAGAGATACGCAGTATTTT. Its translation is CASSLMTGIRDTQYF.